Presented here are 9 T cell receptor beta chains from one specimen sequenced in a study of cytomegalovirus exposure and HLA in healthy donors. PCR amplification relied on 60 Vbeta primers (plus 13 Jbeta primers). TCRdb keeps only in-frame clones here, not all; method: immunoSEQ multiplex PCR. The sample lists about 200,000 clones, roughly 80% seen once, with roughly 1.5% in the top ten. The sample consisted of PBMCs. The receptors were gathered from a woman in her forties or fifties in good health and CMV-seronegative.

V usage is TRBV7-9 and J usage is TRBJ1-3; tentative D call: TRBD1 (5 bases). V lost 5 bases and J 9 bases, leaving 17 bases between the germline ends. This CDR3 is built from 14 residues. Germline lookup yields CDR1 SEHNR and CDR2 FQNEAQ (reference sequence). DNA for the CDR3: TGTGCCAGCAGCGCCACAAGGGGCAAACGCACCATATATTTT. Translating it yields CASSATRGKRTIYF.

This chain uses TRBV28 with TRBJ1-3; 8 bases are a match to TRBD1. Trimming took 6 bases from V and 0 from J; bases not matched to a gene: 4. The CDR3 spans 15 residues. Germline CDR1 reads MDHEN; CDR2 reads SYDVKM. CDR3 nucleotide sequence: TGTGCCAGCAGCTATGGACAGGGCTCTGGAAACACCATATATTTT. This codes for CASSYGQGSGNTIYF.

The chain combines TRBV4-3 with TRBJ2-7; the match to TRBD2 covers 12 bases. The CDR3 has 18 residues. V dropped 4 bases and J dropped 4; count of bases not matched to a gene: 14. CDR1 and CDR2 from the germline V gene are LGHNA and YSLEER. CDR3: CASSPSAPTSGGRYEQYF. DNA for the CDR3: TGCGCCAGCAGCCCCTCGGCCCCGACTAGCGGGGGCCGATACGAGCAGTACTTC.

This clone appeared a few times. The chain links TRBV7-9 to TRBJ1-6; 9 bases line up with TRBD1. In germline, CDR1 is SEHNR, CDR2 FQNEAQ (reference sequence). CDR3 size: 15 residues. V dropped 3 bases and J dropped 3; count of bases not matched to a gene: 0. The CDR3 nucleotides are TGTGCCAGCAGCTTGGGACAGGGCTATAATTCACCCCTCCACTTT. Translation: CASSLGQGYNSPLHF.

The V call is TRBV27, the J call TRBJ2-7; 9 bases match TRBD1. Looked up from germline, CDR1 is MNHEY and CDR2 is SMNVEV (reference sequence). The CDR3 length is 14 residues. Trimming took 7 bases from V and 2 from J; bases not matched to a gene: 6. The CDR3 DNA follows: TGTGCCAGCACCTCGGGACAGGGACCCTACGAGCAGTACTTC. Translation gives CASTSGQGPYEQYF.

V gene TRBV19 combines with J gene TRBJ2-1; a possible D gene is TRBD2 (5 bases). Trimming pared 4 bases from V and 3 bases from J, leaving 16 bases between. CDR1 and CDR2 (germline): LNHDA, SQIVND (reference sequence). This CDR3 is 16 amino acids long. CDR3 sequence (DNA): TGTGCCAGTAGTAAAACCCCCAGCGGCGTCTACAATGAGCAGTTCTTC. This gives the protein CASSKTPSGVYNEQFF.

The gene calls are TRBV5-4 and TRBJ1-2; D gene unclear. V lost 4 bases and J lost 2, with 6 bases in between. Germline-derived CDR1 and CDR2 are SGHNT and YYREEE (reference sequence). The CDR3 is 12 amino acids. The CDR3 DNA reads TGTGCCAGCAGCCCTCGGAACTATGGCTACACCTTC. It is translated as CASSPRNYGYTF.

The table lists this clone with a count of one. The CDR3 reads CASRQLSGANVLTF. The CDR3 DNA reads as TGTGCCAGCAGACAGCTCTCTGGGGCCAACGTCCTGACTTTC. This chain links TRBV2 with TRBJ2-6, with D uncertain. The CDR3 consists of 14 residues. CDR1 and CDR2 from the germline V gene are SNHLY and FYNNEI. Trimming pared 6 bases from V and 0 bases from J, leaving 6 bases between.

This clone was detected once. V gene TRBV27 combines with J gene TRBJ2-7; D is undetermined. V was cut by 0 bases and J by 4 bases, with 7 bases left in between. This CDR3 spans 13 amino acids. Germline values: CDR1 MNHEY, CDR2 SMNVEV (reference sequence). CDR3 bases: TGTGCCAGCAGTTTATCCCGAGGATACGAGCAGTACTTC. Its protein product is CASSLSRGYEQYF.